Presented here are 20 T cell receptor beta chains from one specimen sequenced in a study of blood T cell repertoires in COVID-19 (dated by TCRdb to the early 2020s). Receptors were amplified or captured by the immunoSEQ multiplex PCR assay. TCRdb carries this immuneACCESS record with in-frame sequences only. Its versions omit some clonotypes, under half of them owing to an unresolved V gene in the studies checked, with the rest unexplained. Present in this sample are 150,000 to 200,000 clones, over 80% of which were seen just once. The ten largest clones take up around 5% of the sample. Sequenced input: PBMCs or T cells enriched from blood (not recorded which). These receptors were collected from a man aged 65-85 years who had been exposed to COVID-19.

The table lists this clone with a count of one. This sequence joins TRBV6-5 and TRBJ2-5; 7 nucleotides line up with TRBD2. Trimming removed 0 bases from V and 5 bases from J; junction bases left unmatched: 6. There are 15 residues in the CDR3. Germline loops: CDR1 MNHEY, CDR2 SVGAGI. The CDR3 nucleotides read TGTGCCAGCAGTTACTCGAGGGAGGGACGGGAGACCCAGTACTTC. Translation: CASSYSREGRETQYF.

The V and J genes are TRBV18 and TRBJ1-4; no clear D. Looked up from germline, CDR1 is KGHSH and CDR2 is LQKENI. The CDR3 spans 13 residues. Trimming removed 6 bases from V and 6 bases from J, with 11 bases in between. This CDR3 reads CASSSIDYEKLFF. The DNA of the CDR3 is TGTGCCAGCTCGTCTATAGACTATGAAAAACTGTTTTTT.

V and J are TRBV6-6 and TRBJ1-2, with 7 bases lining up with TRBD1. The CDR3 is 14 residues long. V was clipped by 8 bases and J by 6 bases; unmatched bases: 12. Per the germline V gene, CDR1 is MNHNY and CDR2 is SVGAGI (reference sequence). Here the CDR3 reads CASHPGQVWDGYTF. The CDR3 region has the DNA TGTGCCAGCCATCCCGGACAGGTCTGGGATGGCTACACCTTC.

The table lists this clone with a count of one. J is TRBJ1-3 and V is TRBV28, with 7 bases lining up with TRBD1. The CDR3 loop spans 18 amino acids. The V gene's germline CDR1 is MDHEN and CDR2 SYDVKM. J lost 0 bases, V lost 6 bases, and 14 bases had no gene match. For the CDR3, the DNA is TGTGCCAGCAGCCCCGGGGGAATGGACAGGTTCTCTGGAAACACCATATATTTT. Its protein product is CASSPGGMDRFSGNTIYF. The full variable domain, in which reference TRBV28 and TRBJ1-3 provide the parts outside the CDR3, is DVKVTQSSRYLVKRTGEKVFLECVQDMDHENMFWYRQDPGLGLRLIYFSYDVKMKEKGDIPEGYSVSREKKERFSLILESASTNQTSMYLCASSPGGMDRFSGNTIYFGEGSWLTVV.

The CDR3 spells CASSSSGTSRPEQFF. The CDR3 region has the DNA TGTGCCAGCAGCTCCTCCGGGACTAGCCGCCCGGAGCAGTTCTTC. V usage is TRBV7-2 and J usage is TRBJ2-1; 9 nucleotides agree with TRBD2. Germline V CDR1 and CDR2: SGHTA, FQGNSA. CDR3 length: 15 residues. The V and J ends lost 4 bases and 10 bases, in that order; junction bases with no gene match: 11.

This clone showed up just once. The chain uses TRBV18 and TRBJ2-1; 12 nucleotides align to TRBD2. Per germline, CDR1 KGHSH and CDR2 LQKENI. This CDR3 is 15 amino acids long. With V trimmed by 3 bases and J by 6 bases, 3 bases remained unmatched. CDR3 bases: TGTGCCAGCTCACCGTCTAGCGGGGGGGCCAATGAGCAGTTCTTC. It yields the protein CASSPSSGGANEQFF.

The rearrangement joins TRBV2 to TRBJ2-3; 7 bases align to TRBD2. The CDR3 is 15 amino acids. After removal of 7 bases from V and 2 bases from J, the junction contained 9 bases not matched to a gene. From germline, CDR1 is SNHLY and CDR2 FYNNEI. CDR3: CASKFAGLLTDTQYF. DNA of the CDR3: TGTGCCAGCAAGTTCGCGGGACTACTCACAGATACGCAGTATTTT.

The chain carries TRBV5-4 and TRBJ2-1, with unresolved D. The CDR3 is 12 residues long. CDR1 SGHNT and CDR2 YYREEE come from the germline V gene (reference sequence). The V gene lost 2 bases and the J gene lost 12 bases, with 12 bases spanning the gap. The CDR3 is CASSFPESSQFF. In DNA, the CDR3 is TGTGCCAGCAGCTTTCCGGAGTCGTCGCAGTTCTTC.

The gene calls are TRBV18 and TRBJ1-3; D perhaps matches TRBD1 (6 bases). The ends were cut back, 2 bases at V and 8 bases at J, with 13 bases in the middle. Germline V lookup: CDR1 KGHSH, CDR2 LQKENI. This CDR3 comprises 14 residues. The CDR3 sequence is CASSPRAEGDTIYF. In DNA, the CDR3 is TGTGCCAGCTCACCAAGGGCAGAGGGGGACACCATATATTTT.

The chain recombines TRBV5-8 with TRBJ1-3; D ambiguous. Trimming took 4 bases from V and 4 from J, leaving 9 bases between them. The germline CDR1 and CDR2 sequences are SGHTS and YDEGEE. This CDR3 region has 13 residues. CDR3 amino acids: CASSQVGGNTIYF. The DNA of the CDR3 is TGTGCCAGCAGCCAAGTCGGGGGAAACACCATATATTTT. Based on the CDR3 plus reference TRBV5-8 and TRBJ1-3, the full variable domain is EAGVTQSPTHLIKTRGQQATLRCSPISGHTSVYWYQQALGLGLQFLLWYDEGEERNRGNFPPRFSGRQFPNYSSELNVNALELEDSALYLCASSQVGGNTIYFGEGSWLTVV.

This clone was observed a few times. This rearrangement joins TRBV7-2 to TRBJ1-2, with TRBD1 identical over 10 bases. With 7 bases clipped from V and 4 bases from J, the junction kept 12 bases outside the gene matches. Germline CDR1 and CDR2: SGHTA and FQGNSA. The CDR3 is made up of 16 amino acids. The CDR3 nucleotides are TGTGCCAGCACTCACTCTACGACAGGGGGCGGCTATGGCTACACCTTC. Protein: CASTHSTTGGGYGYTF.

This chain uses TRBV2 with TRBJ1-1; the D gene is possibly TRBD1 (5 bases). CDR3 length equals 13 residues. Trimming pared 7 bases from V and 5 bases from J, leaving 14 bases between. In germline, CDR1 is SNHLY, CDR2 FYNNEI. CDR3 in amino acids: CASIRLGGTEAFF. CDR3 nucleotide sequence: TGTGCCAGCATTAGGTTGGGGGGGACTGAAGCTTTCTTT.

The V gene is TRBV18, the J gene TRBJ2-3, with TRBD1 identical over 9 bases. V gave up 3 bases and J gave up 4 bases; unmatched junction bases: 11. The CDR3 covers 17 residues. Germline CDR1 KGHSH, CDR2 LQKENI. DNA of the CDR3: TGTGCCAGCTCACCCTTTACAGGACAGGGGCAAGCAGATACGCAGTATTTT. It yields the protein CASSPFTGQGQADTQYF.

The chain recombines TRBV28 with TRBJ2-1; 11 positions agree with TRBD1. The CDR3 extends over 15 amino acids. CDR1 MDHEN and CDR2 SYDVKM come from the germline V gene. After removal of 7 bases from V and 4 bases from J, the junction contained 6 bases not matched to a gene. CDR3 sequence: CASIVGTGGYNEQFF. In nucleotides, the CDR3 is TGTGCCAGCATCGTAGGGACAGGGGGGTACAATGAGCAGTTCTTC.

V gene TRBV11-2 combines with J gene TRBJ2-1; TRBD1 matches 9 bases. CDR3 length: 16 residues. The V gene end was trimmed by 5 bases and the J gene end by 2 bases; junction bases not matched to a gene: 7. Germline V lookup: CDR1 SGHAT, CDR2 FQNNGV. The DNA of the CDR3 is TGTGCCAGCAGCACCCGGACAGGGGCCACCTACAATGAGCAGTTCTTC. Translating it yields CASSTRTGATYNEQFF.

The V gene is TRBV28, the J gene TRBJ2-5; D possibly corresponds to TRBD2 (5 bases). The CDR3 has 14 residues. The V gene's germline CDR1 is MDHEN and CDR2 SYDVKM. The ends were cut back, 6 bases at V and 5 bases at J, with 16 bases in the middle. CDR3 sequence (DNA): TGTGCCAGCAGCGTTGCGCTCGGGATGGAGACCCAGTACTTC. Protein: CASSVALGMETQYF. Together with reference TRBV28 and TRBJ2-5, the CDR3 gives the full variable domain: DVKVTQSSRYLVKRTGEKVFLECVQDMDHENMFWYRQDPGLGLRLIYFSYDVKMKEKGDIPEGYSVSREKKERFSLILESASTNQTSMYLCASSVALGMETQYFGPGTRLLVL.

The chain couples TRBV2 to TRBJ1-3; D gene uncertain. V lost 6 bases and J lost 2, with 14 bases in between. There are 15 residues in the CDR3. Per germline, CDR1 SNHLY and CDR2 FYNNEI. The CDR3 region has the DNA TGTGCCAGCAGCGCGCTACGGAGCGCTGGAAACACCATATATTTT. The encoded protein is CASSALRSAGNTIYF.

This sequence joins TRBV7-2 and TRBJ1-1; D remains ambiguous. V lost 1 base and J 4 bases, leaving 10 bases between the germline ends. The CDR3 contains 14 residues. Germline V gives CDR1 SGHTA, CDR2 FQGNSA. This CDR3 is CASSLGGWATEAFF. The CDR3 coding sequence is TGTGCCAGCAGCTTAGGAGGGTGGGCCACTGAAGCTTTCTTT.

V gene TRBV7-9 combines with J gene TRBJ1-2, with 10 bases aligning to TRBD1. CDR3 length equals 13 residues. Per germline, CDR1 SEHNR and CDR2 FQNEAQ (reference sequence). V was clipped by 3 bases and J by 12 bases; unmatched bases: 7. CDR3 sequence: CASSFGQGDVDTF. Written as DNA, the CDR3 is TGTGCCAGCAGCTTCGGACAGGGGGATGTCGACACCTTC.

In this sample, this clone turned up once. CDR3 region: CASSLMGAGGNTIYF. The CDR3, as DNA: TGTGCCAGCAGCTTAATGGGGGCAGGTGGAAACACCATATATTTT. The V and J genes are TRBV7-9 and TRBJ1-3; maybe TRBD1 (6 bases). Germline-derived CDR1 and CDR2 are SEHNR and FQNEAQ (reference sequence). V was trimmed by 2 bases and J by 3 bases, leaving 11 bases between them. This CDR3 spans 15 amino acids.